This T cell receptor beta chain was recovered during a study of shared clonotypes between healthy human individuals. About the study: Samples came from a couple of female and three male donors aged 18 to 49.

Method: immunoSEQ multiplex PCR; TCRdb's copy keeps in-frame clones and lacks some. The data show roughly 660,000 clones, with about 90% seen just once and 34% held by the top ten. CDR1 is SGHAT, CDR2 FQNNGV, per germline. Trimming shortened V by 1 base and J by 6 bases, and 12 bases separated the two germline ends. This CDR3 contains 14 residues. The study drew its donors from healthy HIV-negative adults without recent acute infections or vaccinations. The material sequenced was memory CD8+ T cells from PBMCs. Subset described: CD45RO+ cells pooled with CCR7-negative TemRA cells. The V call is TRBV11-2, the J call TRBJ1-1, with D possibly being TRBD1 (5 bases). The clonotype originates from a man aged 18 to 30 in good health. Some clones in this sample may be carry-over from other donors' samples. The CDR3 loop reads CASSLGPLGPEAFF. CDR3 DNA: TGTGCCAGCAGCTTAGGGCCGCTGGGGCCTGAAGCTTTCTTT.